Described below is a single TCR beta chain sequence and its context. Its antigen remains unknown. They built TCR cDNA with 5'RACE template switching, a step that put in a universal primer site and UMIs. MiXCR was run by TCRdb on the 5' RACE reads, yielding one entry per CDR3 protein. Of hundreds of thousands of distinct CDR3 sequences in the sample, 13% were seen once. This record comes from a study of T cells after yellow fever vaccination. Overall study context: It was SMART-Seq v4 Ultra Low Input that prepared the fractions with low cell numbers.

Study results and limitations: Abundant clonotypes from the bulk population could get into FACS-sorted repertoires as contaminants. The CD4 compartment and the CD8 compartment contained a small share of clonotypes in common.

The sample here was PBMCs, taken on the day of the yellow fever booster vaccination. This receptor was taken from a man aged 30 to 39 who received the YFV17D yellow fever vaccine.

The CDR3 region is CASSGAGTGAYNEQFF. Here the CDR3 DNA reads TGCGCCAGCAGCGGAGCCGGGACAGGGGCTTACAATGAGCAGTTCTTC. This chain uses TRBV10-2 with TRBJ2-1, with 10 bases that match TRBD1. The CDR3 spans 16 residues. The germline gives CDR1 WSHSY, CDR2 SAAADI. The V gene end was trimmed by 6 bases and the J gene end by 4 bases; junction bases not matched to a gene: 9.